This T cell receptor (beta chain) was sequenced in a study of T cell changes during pregnancy in multiple sclerosis. CDR3 size: 13 residues. V lost 5 bases to trimming and J lost 2 bases, with 9 bases between them. CDR1 and CDR2 (germline): SQVTM, ANQGSEA. Produced via immunoSEQ multiplex PCR; TCRdb's table is partial and in-frame only. In the table there are about 40,000 clones, roughly 90% of which are singletons. The genes are TRBV29-1 and TRBJ2-2; weak D call: TRBD1 (5 bases). The receptor comes from a female donor with multiple sclerosis, enrolled in a pregnancy study. The sequencing here drew on CD8+ T cells from peripheral blood mononuclear cells, taken before pregnancy. The CDR3 spells CSVQDTNTGELFF. The CDR3 DNA reads as TGCAGCGTTCAGGACACAAACACCGGGGAGCTGTTTTTT.